The 21 T cell receptor beta chains reported below all come from one sample, sequenced in a study of shared clonotypes between healthy human individuals. Only in-frame clones appear in the TCRdb table, and some are missing; sequencing was by immunoSEQ multiplex PCR. There are over 2 million clones in the sample; 85% to 95% occur only once, and roughly 0.13% lies in the top ten. The material sequenced was naive CD4+ T cells sorted from blood. The subset: CD45RA+ positively selected. The receptors derive from a young man in good health.

CDR3 loop: CTSSQEGGKYGYTF. The CDR3 nucleotides are TGCACCAGCAGCCAAGAAGGAGGGAAGTATGGCTACACCTTC. V usage is TRBV1 and J usage is TRBJ1-2. TRBV1 counts as a pseudogene. The CDR3 has 14 amino acids.

Regarding this clone: One end of the junction varies from germline; a read error may be responsible. This rearrangement joins TRBV20-1 to TRBJ1-1; D remains unclear. Germline-derived CDR1 and CDR2 are DFQATT and SNEGSKA (reference sequence). The CDR3 contains 11 residues. The CDR3 is CSTRDMLRAFF. For the CDR3, the DNA is TGCAGTACTAGAGATATGCTAAGGGCTTTCTTT.

This rearrangement joins TRBV2 to TRBJ2-1; TRBD1 aligns across 7 bases. The V gene end was trimmed by 8 bases and the J gene end by 8 bases; junction bases not matched to a gene: 12. The CDR3 extends over 14 amino acids. Looked up from germline, CDR1 is SNHLY and CDR2 is FYNNEI. As DNA, the CDR3 is TGTGCCAGCTCCGGACAGGTCCAAGGGGATGAGCAGTTCTTC. Residues: CASSGQVQGDEQFF.

The V call is TRBV2, the J call TRBJ2-1; D is possibly TRBD2 (6 bases). Trimming shortened V by 6 bases and J by 6 bases, and 15 bases separated the two germline ends. Per the germline V gene, CDR1 is SNHLY and CDR2 is FYNNEI. The CDR3 contains 14 residues. The CDR3: CASRSSGYPNEQFF. CDR3 nucleotide sequence: TGTGCCAGCAGGAGTAGCGGCTATCCCAATGAGCAGTTCTTC.

This chain links TRBV5-1 with TRBJ1-6; D unclear. The CDR3 sequence is 15 residues long. In germline, CDR1 is SGHRS, CDR2 YFSETQ. V lost 0 bases and J 6 bases, leaving 10 bases between the germline ends. The CDR3 bases are TGCGCCAGCAGCTTGGATTTAACTTTTAATTCACCCCTCCACTTT. Translated, it gives CASSLDLTFNSPLHF.

V and J are TRBV27 and TRBJ1-2; no reliable D call. The CDR3 length is 16 residues. Germline loops: CDR1 MNHEY, CDR2 SMNVEV (reference sequence). Deletions cut 5 bases from V and 4 bases from J, with 20 bases between. CDR3 sequence (DNA): TGTGCCAGCAGTCCCCAGGCCGTGAGAGGTTCCTATGGCTACACCTTC. It encodes CASSPQAVRGSYGYTF.

The J gene is TRBJ2-7, the V gene TRBV4-2; 7 positions match TRBD1. J lost 3 bases, V lost 2 bases, and 10 bases had no gene match. The CDR3 covers 16 residues. Germline V gene sequence: CDR1 LGHNA, CDR2 YNFKEQ. CDR3 coding DNA: TGTGCCAGCAGCCAAAAAAGCCTTGGGACAGACTACGAGCAGTACTTC. Translation gives CASSQKSLGTDYEQYF.

The chain links TRBV6-6 to TRBJ2-7; D is perhaps TRBD1 (5 bases). This CDR3 has 12 residues. In germline, CDR1 is MNHNY, CDR2 SVGAGI (reference sequence). V was shortened by 6 bases and J by 3 bases, with 9 bases between the two germline ends. CDR3 in DNA: TGTGCCAGCAGCACTCAGGGCTACGAGCAGTACTTC. Its translation is CASSTQGYEQYF.

The chain carries TRBV10-3 and TRBJ1-2; the D gene is possibly TRBD1 (5 bases). Germline V lookup: CDR1 ENHRY, CDR2 SYGVKD. This CDR3 comprises 13 residues. With 6 bases removed from V and 6 bases from J, the gap between germline ends came to 14 bases. Here the CDR3 reads CAISTQEIHGYTF. Written as DNA, the CDR3 is TGTGCCATCAGCACACAGGAGATTCATGGCTACACCTTC.

The CDR3 coding sequence is TGCGCCAGCAGCCCTCGACAGACCATGGGACTAACTTACGAGCAGTACTTC. Protein: CASSPRQTMGLTYEQYF. This chain joins TRBV5-1 and TRBJ2-7; 7 positions match TRBD2. Germline CDR1 reads SGHRS; CDR2 reads YFSETQ. The CDR3 runs to 17 residues. Trimming removed 4 bases from V and 4 bases from J; junction bases left unmatched: 17.

V gene TRBV7-2 combines with J gene TRBJ2-7; perhaps TRBD1 as D (6 bases). The CDR3 is 15 residues long. CDR1 SGHTA and CDR2 FQGNSA come from the germline V gene. V lost 0 bases, J lost 1 base, and 10 bases lay in between. The CDR3 bases are TGTGCCAGCAGCTTAGCGTGGGGGCAATCCTACGAGCAGTACTTC. Translated, it gives CASSLAWGQSYEQYF.

This rearrangement joins TRBV5-1 to TRBJ2-1; no reliable D call. The CDR3 totals 15 residues. V lost 0 bases and J 4 bases, leaving 11 bases between the germline ends. CDR1 SGHRS and CDR2 YFSETQ come from the germline V gene. The chain's CDR3 is CASSLVSQLYNEQFF. Written as DNA, the CDR3 is TGCGCCAGCAGCTTGGTATCACAGCTTTACAATGAGCAGTTCTTC.

J is TRBJ1-6 and V is TRBV9; 8 bases are a match to TRBD1. From germline, CDR1 is SGDLS and CDR2 YYNGEE. The CDR3 loop spans 16 amino acids. Trimming removed 4 bases from V and 5 bases from J; junction bases left unmatched: 8. The CDR3 region is CASSNYPGQDNSPLHF. DNA of the CDR3: TGTGCCAGCAGCAATTACCCGGGACAGGATAATTCACCCCTCCACTTT.

The chain joins TRBV7-2 to TRBJ2-3; D might be TRBD2 (5 bases). Per the germline V gene, CDR1 is SGHTA and CDR2 is FQGNSA. Trimming removed 8 bases at V and 1 base at J, with 16 bases between. The CDR3 sequence is 15 residues long. The CDR3 bases are TGTGCCAGCGCTGAAGGAGGCGACCGCACAGATACGCAGTATTTT. Encoded protein: CASAEGGDRTDTQYF.

The chain couples TRBV5-1 to TRBJ1-1, with 7 bases fitting TRBD1. CDR1 and CDR2 from the germline V gene are SGHRS and YFSETQ. This CDR3 has 12 amino acids. With V trimmed by 8 bases and J by 5 bases, 6 bases remained unmatched. CDR3 amino acids: CASSTGQTEAFF. The CDR3, as DNA: TGCGCCAGTTCGACAGGGCAAACTGAAGCTTTCTTT.

This rearrangement joins TRBV5-1 to TRBJ2-5; D gene unclear. CDR3 length: 13 residues. V lost 2 bases and J lost 4, with 9 bases in between. Looked up from germline, CDR1 is SGHRS and CDR2 is YFSETQ. The CDR3: CASSFITRETQYF. CDR3 nucleotides: TGCGCCAGCAGCTTTATAACCCGAGAGACCCAGTACTTC. Looking up the rest from reference TRBV5-1 and TRBJ2-5 gives the full variable domain: KAGVTQTPRYLIKTRGQQVTLSCSPISGHRSVSWYQQTPGQGLQFLFEYFSETQRNKGNFPGRFSGRQFSNSRSEMNVSTLELGDSALYLCASSFITRETQYFGPGTRLLVL.

The rearrangement joins TRBV19 to TRBJ1-5, with TRBD1 matching over 7 bases. The CDR3 is made up of 17 amino acids. The V and J ends lost 6 bases and 1 base, in that order; junction bases with no gene match: 12. Germline-derived CDR1 and CDR2 are LNHDA and SQIVND (reference sequence). The CDR3 is CASSTLGAGGSNQPQHF. As DNA, the CDR3 is TGTGCCAGTAGCACCCTCGGGGCAGGGGGAAGCAATCAGCCCCAGCATTTT.

This clone is a singleton in its sample. The chain combines TRBV10-1 with TRBJ2-5, with 8 bases aligning to TRBD1. The CDR3 totals 13 residues. Germline V lookup: CDR1 WNHNN, CDR2 SYGVQD (reference sequence). After removal of 5 bases from V and 7 bases from J, the junction contained 6 bases not matched to a gene. The CDR3 is CASSSDRDGTQYF. The CDR3 DNA sequence: TGCGCCAGCAGTTCGGACAGGGACGGGACCCAGTACTTC.

The chain carries TRBV15 and TRBJ2-3; 9 bases line up with TRBD1. J was trimmed by 6 bases and V by 6 bases; bases with no gene match: 10. Germline assignment: CDR1 LNHNV and CDR2 YYDKDF (reference sequence). There are 15 residues in the CDR3. The CDR3 reads CATSFLTGGTDTQYF. The CDR3 bases are TGTGCCACCAGTTTCTTGACAGGGGGAACGGATACGCAGTATTTT. The variable domain in full, completed from reference TRBV15 and TRBJ2-3, reads DAMVIQNPRYQVTQFGKPVTLSCSQTLNHNVMYWYQQKSSQAPKLLFHYYDKDFNNEADTPDNFQSRRPNTSFCFLDIRSPGLGDTAMYLCATSFLTGGTDTQYFGPGTRLTVL.

This clone was seen only once. CDR3 sequence: CASITGGRNEQYF. The CDR3 DNA follows: TGTGCCAGCATCACAGGGGGCAGGAACGAGCAGTACTTC. This rearrangement joins TRBV6-1 to TRBJ2-7; 9 bases align to TRBD1. The V gene's germline CDR1 is MNHNS and CDR2 SASEGT. This CDR3 has 13 residues. The J segment lost 5 bases and the V segment lost 7 bases, leaving 6 bases of the junction unmatched.

This chain links TRBV6-6 with TRBJ1-5; 9 bases map to TRBD1. The CDR3 has 16 amino acids. Germline loops: CDR1 MNHNY, CDR2 SVGAGI (reference sequence). V lost 0 bases to trimming and J lost 3 bases; unmatched junction nucleotides: 3. CDR3 bases: TGTGCCAGCAGTTACTCGGGACAGGGTTTCAATCAGCCCCAGCATTTT. It is translated as CASSYSGQGFNQPQHF.